Shown below are 20 T cell receptor beta chains from a single sample sequenced in a study of blood T cell repertoires in COVID-19. TCRdb's table, derived via immunoSEQ multiplex PCR, lists solely in-frame clones and lacks some. This sample has about 75,000 clones, with roughly 90% found just once. The source material was peripheral blood. Receptors were obtained from a human donor in a cohort sampled during active COVID-19.

This clone appeared a single time. The CDR3 spells CASSSPGRDTQYF. The DNA for the CDR3 is TGTGCCAGCAGCTCCCCGGGAAGAGATACGCAGTATTTT. This rearrangement joins TRBV5-5 to TRBJ2-3; D is perhaps TRBD2 (5 bases). Looked up from germline, CDR1 is SGHKS and CDR2 is YYEKEE (reference sequence). The CDR3 length is 13 residues. V was clipped by 3 bases and J by 5 bases, with 10 bases between them.

The chain recombines TRBV5-1 with TRBJ2-7; 7 nucleotides match TRBD1. V shed 0 bases, J shed 5 bases, and the junction held 5 bases outside the gene matches. The CDR3 has 14 amino acids. CDR1 is SGHRS, CDR2 YFSETQ, per germline. This CDR3 is CASSLGTGFNEQYF. The CDR3 coding sequence is TGCGCCAGCAGCTTGGGGACAGGTTTTAACGAGCAGTACTTC.

The chain recombines TRBV3-1 (or the pseudogene TRBV3-2) with TRBJ1-5; D gene unclear. The germline gives CDR1 LGHDT, CDR2 YNNKEL (reference sequence). Trimming took off 1 base at V and 9 bases at J, with 10 bases between the two ends. The CDR3 runs to 13 residues. The CDR3, as DNA: TGTGCCAGCAGCCAAGCTCGTCGAGGGCCCCAGCATTTT. Translation gives CASSQARRGPQHF.

This chain uses TRBV9 with TRBJ1-2, with D possibly TRBD1 on 6 matching bases. CDR3 length equals 12 residues. Trimming left V 7 bases short and J 7 bases short, with 14 bases between. Germline V gene sequence: CDR1 SGDLS, CDR2 YYNGEE. The CDR3 loop is CASDTGRGGYTF. CDR3 nucleotides: TGTGCCAGCGATACAGGGAGGGGTGGCTACACCTTC. Full variable domain (rest looked up from reference TRBV9 and TRBJ1-2): DSGVTQTPKHLITATGQRVTLRCSPRSGDLSVYWYQQSLDQGLQFLIQYYNGEERAKGNILERFSAQQFPDLHSELNLSSLELGDSALYFCASDTGRGGYTFGSGTRLTVV.

The chain joins TRBV5-1 to TRBJ1-1; 10 positions agree with TRBD1. The CDR3 covers 15 residues. The J segment lost 1 base and the V segment lost 3 bases, leaving 3 bases of the junction unmatched. Germline V gene sequence: CDR1 SGHRS, CDR2 YFSETQ. CDR3: CASSSGDRGNTEAFF. In DNA form, the CDR3 reads TGCGCCAGCAGCTCGGGGGACAGGGGGAACACTGAAGCTTTCTTT.

The chain combines TRBV19 with TRBJ1-5; D uncertain. V was clipped by 2 bases and J by 0 bases, with 8 bases between them. The length of the CDR3 is 15 residues. Looked up from germline, CDR1 is LNHDA and CDR2 is SQIVND (reference sequence). The CDR3 here is CASSISQVSNQPQHF. The CDR3 DNA is TGTGCCAGTAGTATAAGCCAGGTTAGCAATCAGCCCCAGCATTTT. Filled out from reference TRBV19 and TRBJ1-5, the complete variable domain reads DGGITQSPKYLFRKEGQNVTLSCEQNLNHDAMYWYRQDPGQGLRLIYYSQIVNDFQKGDIAEGYSVSREKKESFPLTVTSAQKNPTAFYLCASSISQVSNQPQHFGDGTRLSIL.

This clone was detected only once. J is TRBJ2-5 and V is TRBV28; TRBD2 aligns across 10 bases. Germline assignment: CDR1 MDHEN and CDR2 SYDVKM. This CDR3 contains 14 residues. V lost 7 bases, J lost 4 bases, and 6 bases stayed unmatched. The CDR3 reads CASTEGTSVETQYF. The CDR3 region has the DNA TGTGCCAGCACCGAGGGGACTAGCGTAGAGACCCAGTACTTC.

The J gene is TRBJ2-5, the V gene TRBV27, with TRBD2 matching over 8 bases. CDR1 is MNHEY, CDR2 SMNVEV, per germline (reference sequence). The CDR3 sequence is 14 residues long. Trimming took 3 bases from V and 7 from J; bases not matched to a gene: 7. CDR3 residues: CASSFRGGFGTQYF. DNA of the CDR3: TGTGCCAGCAGTTTTCGGGGGGGGTTCGGGACCCAGTACTTC.

V usage is TRBV6-4 and J usage is TRBJ1-4; no definite D call. Germline V gene data show CDR1 as MRHNA and CDR2 as SNTAGT. The V end was cut by 4 bases, the J end by 5 bases, with 8 bases between. The CDR3 length is 13 residues. CDR3 residues: CASSVQINEKLFF. The CDR3 nucleotides are TGTGCCAGCAGTGTACAGATAAATGAAAAACTGTTTTTT.

This rearrangement joins TRBV19 to TRBJ1-5, with D perhaps TRBD1 (6 bases). V lost 3 bases and J lost 3, with 9 bases in between. The germline CDR1 and CDR2 sequences are LNHDA and SQIVND (reference sequence). This CDR3 is built from 14 residues. CDR3 sequence: CASSIRDTNQPQHF. CDR3 bases: TGTGCCAGTAGTATCCGGGACACCAATCAGCCCCAGCATTTT.

This chain connects TRBV6-2 or TRBV6-3 to TRBJ1-1; 9 nucleotides agree with TRBD1. V lost 5 bases to trimming and J lost 4 bases; unmatched junction nucleotides: 5. The germline gives CDR1 MNHEY, CDR2 SVGEGT. The CDR3 is 14 amino acids. CDR3 sequence: CASSNRDRVTEAFF. CDR3 DNA: TGTGCCAGCAGTAACCGGGACAGGGTCACTGAAGCTTTCTTT.

The genes are TRBV10-3 and TRBJ1-2, with D perhaps matching TRBD1 (5 bases). The length of the CDR3 is 16 residues. Germline loops: CDR1 ENHRY, CDR2 SYGVKD. The V end was cut by 0 bases, the J end by 5 bases, with 16 bases between. The CDR3 coding sequence is TGTGCCATCAGTGAGTCGATTGGGGACGGGGGTTATGGCTACACCTTC. Protein sequence: CAISESIGDGGYGYTF.

V gene TRBV19 combines with J gene TRBJ1-5, with D tentatively TRBD1 (5 bases). The CDR3 runs to 16 residues. V lost 6 bases, J lost 6 bases, and 21 bases lay in between. Germline V gene data show CDR1 as LNHDA and CDR2 as SQIVND (reference sequence). For the CDR3, the DNA is TGTGCCAGTAGATCAAATGTGGAGGGGTCGAGTCAGCCCCAGCATTTT. Translated, it gives CASRSNVEGSSQPQHF.

This chain joins TRBV6-2 or TRBV6-3 and TRBJ2-7, with 7 bases aligning to TRBD1. CDR1 and CDR2 from the germline V gene are MNHEY and SVGEGT. CDR3 length equals 15 residues. After removal of 5 bases from V and 5 bases from J, the junction contained 12 bases not matched to a gene. CDR3 DNA: TGTGCCAGCAGTCCCATCGACAGGGATAGCAACGAGCAGTACTTC. Its translation is CASSPIDRDSNEQYF.

The chain couples TRBV6-5 to TRBJ1-2; TRBD1 is a possible D gene (5 bases). The CDR3 has 12 amino acids. CDR1 is MNHEY and CDR2 is SVGAGI in the germline V gene. V was trimmed by 10 bases and J by 7 bases, leaving 16 bases between them. CDR3 sequence: CATVGGVSGYTF. The CDR3, as DNA: TGTGCCACAGTCGGGGGAGTGAGTGGCTACACCTTC.

V is TRBV5-1 and J is TRBJ2-7; 7 bases are a match to TRBD1. Germline-derived CDR1 and CDR2 are SGHRS and YFSETQ. This CDR3 spans 15 amino acids. Losses at the gene ends were 5 bases for V and 7 bases for J; bases not matched to a gene: 15. CDR3 DNA: TGCGCCAGCAGTTCCTTACCCGGGGACAGCGAAGAGCAGTACTTC. It codes for CASSSLPGDSEEQYF.

V gene TRBV5-4 combines with J gene TRBJ2-5, with 7 bases that match TRBD2. In germline, CDR1 is SGHNT, CDR2 YYREEE (reference sequence). The CDR3 length is 15 residues. The trim removed 0 bases at V and 5 bases at J, leaving 7 bases unmatched. The CDR3 here is CASSLGGLRGETQYF. For the CDR3, the DNA is TGTGCCAGCAGCTTGGGGGGACTACGCGGGGAGACCCAGTACTTC.

The gene calls are TRBV29-1 and TRBJ2-1; TRBD2 matches 10 bases. Per germline, CDR1 SQVTM and CDR2 ANQGSEA. Trimming at V came to 6 bases and at J to 7 bases, leaving 12 bases not matched to a gene. This CDR3 is 15 amino acids long. This chain's CDR3 is CSVAPLAGEENEQFF. The CDR3, as DNA: TGCAGCGTCGCCCCCCTAGCGGGAGAAGAGAATGAGCAGTTCTTC.

The CDR3 region is CASSISSGEQYF. DNA of the CDR3: TGTGCCAGTAGTATCTCTAGCGGCGAGCAGTACTTC. The chain couples TRBV19 to TRBJ2-7; 7 nucleotides match TRBD2. Germline assignment: CDR1 LNHDA and CDR2 SQIVND (reference sequence). The CDR3 extends over 12 amino acids. The junction had 2 bases not matched to a gene; V was cut back by 3 bases and J by 6 bases. Full variable domain (rest looked up from reference TRBV19 and TRBJ2-7): DGGITQSPKYLFRKEGQNVTLSCEQNLNHDAMYWYRQDPGQGLRLIYYSQIVNDFQKGDIAEGYSVSREKKESFPLTVTSAQKNPTAFYLCASSISSGEQYFGPGTRLTVT.

The V call is TRBV6-5, the J call TRBJ2-6; TRBD2 agrees at 9 bases. The J segment lost 0 bases and the V segment lost 8 bases, leaving 2 bases of the junction unmatched. Germline CDR1 and CDR2: MNHEY and SVGAGI. This CDR3 is built from 15 residues. The CDR3 loop is CASRAGGSGANVLTF. The CDR3 bases are TGTGCCAGCCGAGCGGGGGGCTCTGGGGCCAACGTCCTGACTTTC.